This entry lists 23 T cell receptor beta chains sequenced from one sample in a study of T cell responses to AZD1222 COVID-19 vaccine. This table comes from immunoSEQ multiplex PCR, and its TCRdb copy is limited to in-frame clones, with some not included. This sample carries 160,000 or so clones, approximately 90% of them seen once, and the ten largest clones take roughly 2.5%. Specimen: peripheral blood, collected on day 0 of AZD1222 vaccination. The receptors were gathered from an adult in good health.

V is TRBV6-1 and J is TRBJ1-1; D gene unclear. V was trimmed by 2 bases and J by 1 base, leaving 14 bases between them. This CDR3 has 16 residues. The germline gives CDR1 MNHNS, CDR2 SASEGT. The CDR3 protein is CASSEPPTAANTEAFF. The CDR3 DNA is TGTGCCAGCAGTGAACCCCCGACCGCAGCGAACACTGAAGCTTTCTTT.

This clone was observed a single time. The CDR3 region is CASSDTTTANYGYTF. DNA for the CDR3: TGTGCCAGCAGTGACACCACGACAGCTAACTATGGCTACACCTTC. This chain joins TRBV25-1 and TRBJ1-2, with D possibly TRBD1 on 5 matching bases. Per the germline V gene, CDR1 is MGHDK and CDR2 is SYGVNS. Deletions cut 3 bases from V and 0 bases from J, with 11 bases between. The CDR3 has 15 amino acids.

V and J are TRBV19 and TRBJ2-5, with D uncertain. CDR1 is LNHDA and CDR2 is SQIVND in the germline V gene (reference sequence). Trimming left V 0 bases short and J 2 bases short, with 16 bases between. CDR3 size: 17 residues. CDR3 nucleotides: TGTGCCAGTAGTATAGACGGCTCAAGGGCGGAACAAGAGACCCAGTACTTC. Amino acid sequence: CASSIDGSRAEQETQYF. The entire variable domain, with the rest obtained from reference TRBV19 and TRBJ2-5, is as follows: DGGITQSPKYLFRKEGQNVTLSCEQNLNHDAMYWYRQDPGQGLRLIYYSQIVNDFQKGDIAEGYSVSREKKESFPLTVTSAQKNPTAFYLCASSIDGSRAEQETQYFGPGTRLLVL.

The chain couples TRBV11-2 to TRBJ2-7, with no clear D. Trimming took 7 bases from V and 2 from J, leaving 9 bases between them. CDR1 and CDR2 from the germline V gene are SGHAT and FQNNGV. The CDR3 sequence is 12 residues long. CDR3 loop: CASKGQTYEQYF. The CDR3 DNA sequence: TGTGCCAGCAAAGGCCAAACCTACGAGCAGTACTTC.

This sequence joins TRBV10-1 and TRBJ2-7; D gene ambiguous. Trimming shortened V by 2 bases and J by 4 bases, and 6 bases separated the two germline ends. Germline CDR1 is WNHNN and CDR2 is SYGVQD (reference sequence). CDR3 size: 12 residues. CDR3 residues: CASSETGYEQYF. As DNA, the CDR3 is TGCGCCAGCAGTGAGACGGGTTACGAGCAGTACTTC.

Only one count was recorded for this clone. The CDR3 nucleotides are TGTGCCAGCAGTTACCTGGACGGGAAGAACACTGAAGCTTTCTTT. It specifies CASSYLDGKNTEAFF. The gene calls are TRBV6-2 or TRBV6-3 and TRBJ1-1; D not resolved. With 2 bases removed from V and 1 base from J, the gap between germline ends came to 11 bases. The CDR3 contains 15 residues. Germline lookup yields CDR1 MNHEY and CDR2 SVGEGT.

V gene TRBV18 combines with J gene TRBJ1-2; a possible D gene is TRBD1 (5 bases). Trimming stripped 5 bases from V and 4 bases from J, with 17 bases between. This CDR3 is built from 15 residues. The V gene's germline CDR1 is KGHSH and CDR2 LQKENI. Here the CDR3 reads CASSGRIGEVYGYTF. The CDR3 DNA follows: TGTGCCAGCTCAGGCCGCATAGGGGAAGTCTATGGCTACACCTTC.

This clone was recorded once. This chain joins TRBV12-3 or TRBV12-4 and TRBJ2-7; D not resolved. The V end was cut by 5 bases, the J end by 0 bases, with 5 bases between. The CDR3 sequence is 12 residues long. CDR3 DNA sequence: TGTGCCAGCAGTGTATACTCCTACGAGCAGTACTTC. It translates to CASSVYSYEQYF.

This clone was picked up one time. The chain uses TRBV3-1 (or the pseudogene TRBV3-2) and TRBJ2-7, with TRBD1 as a possible D gene (6 bases). Per the germline V gene, CDR1 is LGHDT and CDR2 is YNNKEL (reference sequence). Trimming took off 4 bases at V and 5 bases at J, with 15 bases between the two ends. The CDR3 consists of 14 residues. CDR3 region: CASSLGQGYDEQYF. For the CDR3, the DNA is TGTGCCAGCAGCCTGGGCCAGGGGTATGACGAGCAGTACTTC.

The chain employs TRBV7-9 and TRBJ1-2; 7 nucleotides align to TRBD1. Germline loops: CDR1 SEHNR, CDR2 FQNEAQ (reference sequence). With V trimmed by 3 bases and J by 0 bases, 4 bases remained unmatched. This CDR3 spans 15 amino acids. In DNA form, the CDR3 reads TGTGCCAGCAGCTTTACCGGGACAGCTAACTATGGCTACACCTTC. Amino acids: CASSFTGTANYGYTF.

This chain uses TRBV3-1 (or the pseudogene TRBV3-2) with TRBJ1-1; no firm D call. Trimming shortened V by 1 base and J by 4 bases, and 7 bases separated the two germline ends. From germline, CDR1 is LGHDT and CDR2 YNNKEL (reference sequence). This CDR3 is built from 13 residues. CDR3 region: CASSQGRTTEAFF. CDR3 bases: TGTGCCAGCAGCCAAGGCAGGACCACTGAAGCTTTCTTT.

The CDR3 protein is CASSFPGTSGITYNEQFF. CDR3 DNA: TGTGCCAGCAGTTTCCCCGGGACTAGCGGGATCACCTACAATGAGCAGTTCTTC. The chain couples TRBV27 to TRBJ2-1; the match to TRBD2 covers 13 bases. The V segment lost 3 bases and the J segment 2 bases; nucleotides outside the gene matches: 7. Germline V gene sequence: CDR1 MNHEY, CDR2 SMNVEV (reference sequence). CDR3 length equals 18 residues.

The chain has TRBV18 and TRBJ2-1; no clear D gene. The V gene lost 4 bases and the J gene lost 4 bases, with 11 bases spanning the gap. This CDR3 has 14 residues. Per the germline V gene, CDR1 is KGHSH and CDR2 is LQKENI. The CDR3 here is CASSLTATYNEQFF. The CDR3 region has the DNA TGTGCCAGCTCACTTACCGCCACTTACAATGAGCAGTTCTTC.

This CDR3 is CASRDAGANVLTF. CDR3 coding DNA: TGTGCCAGCAGGGACGCTGGGGCCAACGTCCTGACTTTC. This chain connects TRBV7-9 to TRBJ2-6; no definite D call. This CDR3 spans 13 amino acids. The germline V and J ends were trimmed by 6 bases and 2 bases, with 5 bases remaining between them. Germline loops: CDR1 SEHNR, CDR2 FQNEAQ (reference sequence).

The chain combines TRBV19 with TRBJ1-2; D unresolved. Germline V gene lookup returns CDR1 LNHDA and CDR2 SQIVND (reference sequence). V was clipped by 1 base and J by 0 bases, with 6 bases between them. The CDR3 spans 14 residues. Here the CDR3 DNA reads TGTGCCAGTAGTATAGGCAGCTCTAACTATGGCTACACCTTC. Its protein is CASSIGSSNYGYTF. The full variable domain, with the rest looked up from reference TRBV19 and TRBJ1-2, is DGGITQSPKYLFRKEGQNVTLSCEQNLNHDAMYWYRQDPGQGLRLIYYSQIVNDFQKGDIAEGYSVSREKKESFPLTVTSAQKNPTAFYLCASSIGSSNYGYTFGSGTRLTVV.

This clone was seen just once. This rearrangement joins TRBV9 to TRBJ1-5, with TRBD1 identical over 9 bases. CDR3 length: 17 residues. The V gene's germline CDR1 is SGDLS and CDR2 YYNGEE. Trimming cost V 0 bases and J 0 bases; bases outside gene matches: 4. CDR3 nucleotides: TGTGCCAGCAGCGTAGTAGGGACAGGGAATAGCAATCAGCCCCAGCATTTT. Translating it yields CASSVVGTGNSNQPQHF.

V and J are TRBV5-4 and TRBJ2-1, with 13 bases matching TRBD2. Trimming at V came to 0 bases and at J to 9 bases, leaving 6 bases not matched to a gene. The length of the CDR3 is 16 residues. Per germline, CDR1 SGHNT and CDR2 YYREEE (reference sequence). The CDR3 is CASSLGGLAGEVEQFF. CDR3 DNA: TGTGCCAGCAGCTTGGGAGGACTAGCGGGAGAGGTTGAGCAGTTCTTC.

CDR3 nucleotides: TGTGCCAGCAGTGATGGGCCGAGGGTAGCGGGAGTTCGTGAGCAGTTCTTC. Translating gives CASSDGPRVAGVREQFF. The chain is built from TRBV2 and TRBJ2-1, with 9 bases fitting TRBD2. CDR3 length: 17 amino acids. CDR1 and CDR2 (germline): SNHLY, FYNNEI. V trimming: 3 bases; J trimming: 9 bases; junction bases outside the gene matches: 15.

The V gene is TRBV4-2, the J gene TRBJ1-2; 9 nucleotides match TRBD1. Germline V gene sequence: CDR1 LGHNA, CDR2 YNFKEQ. The V segment lost 5 bases and the J segment 0 bases; nucleotides outside the gene matches: 7. The CDR3 runs to 16 residues. CDR3 amino acids: CASSEDRGAPNYGYTF. CDR3 DNA sequence: TGTGCCAGCAGCGAGGACAGGGGCGCCCCTAACTATGGCTACACCTTC.

The V gene is TRBV5-1, the J gene TRBJ1-4; TRBD1 is a possible D gene (6 bases). Germline V CDR1 and CDR2: SGHRS, YFSETQ. The V end lost 0 bases, the J end lost 8 bases, and 20 bases lay between the germline ends. This CDR3 contains 17 residues. The CDR3 coding sequence is TGCGCCAGCAGCTTGGTCGCGGACAGATACGGCGGGGAAAAACTGTTTTTT. Amino acid sequence: CASSLVADRYGGEKLFF. The full variable domain, with the rest looked up from reference TRBV5-1 and TRBJ1-4, is KAGVTQTPRYLIKTRGQQVTLSCSPISGHRSVSWYQQTPGQGLQFLFEYFSETQRNKGNFPGRFSGRQFSNSRSEMNVSTLELGDSALYLCASSLVADRYGGEKLFFGSGTQLSVL.

Only one count was recorded for this clone. The chain carries TRBV9 and TRBJ2-3; 9 bases fit TRBD2. Trimming took 4 bases from V and 6 from J; bases not matched to a gene: 12. The CDR3 loop spans 16 amino acids. The germline V gene has CDR1 SGDLS and CDR2 YYNGEE. CDR3 in DNA: TGTGCCAGCAGCCTCGGGGGCGGGAGGGAGGCGGATACGCAGTATTTT. It yields the protein CASSLGGGREADTQYF.

The V and J genes are TRBV11-2 and TRBJ1-1, with TRBD1 as a possible D gene (5 bases). Per the germline V gene, CDR1 is SGHAT and CDR2 is FQNNGV. V was cut by 5 bases and J by 10 bases, with 23 bases left in between. The CDR3 has 15 amino acids. For the CDR3, the DNA is TGTGCCAGCAGCCTGGAGCGGGGCCCTCTGTCTATAGCTTTCTTT. Translated, it gives CASSLERGPLSIAFF.

In its sample, this clone was seen once. This sequence joins TRBV19 and TRBJ2-5; 8 bases align to TRBD1. The CDR3 sequence is 14 residues long. The V gene's germline CDR1 is LNHDA and CDR2 SQIVND (reference sequence). Trimming took 6 bases from V and 1 from J; bases not matched to a gene: 4. In DNA form, the CDR3 reads TGTGCCAGTAGCCGACAGGGGTCCCAAGAGACCCAGTACTTC. Translating gives CASSRQGSQETQYF.